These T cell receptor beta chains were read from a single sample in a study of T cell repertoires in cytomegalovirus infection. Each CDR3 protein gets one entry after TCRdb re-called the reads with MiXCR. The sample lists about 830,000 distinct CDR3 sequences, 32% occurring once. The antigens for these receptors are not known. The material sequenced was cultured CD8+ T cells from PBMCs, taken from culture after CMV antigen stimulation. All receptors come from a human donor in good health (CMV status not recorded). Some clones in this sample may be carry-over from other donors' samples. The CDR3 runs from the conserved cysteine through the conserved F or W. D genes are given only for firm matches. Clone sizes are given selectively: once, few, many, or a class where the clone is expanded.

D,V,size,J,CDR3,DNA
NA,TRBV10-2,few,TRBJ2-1,CASSDRPSDNEQFF,TGCGCCAGCTCAGACAGACCTAGCGACAATGAGCAGTTCTTC
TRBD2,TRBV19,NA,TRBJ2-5,CASSIGTGGPETQYF,TGTGCCAGTAGTATAGGGACGGGGGGGCCGGAGACCCAGTACTTC
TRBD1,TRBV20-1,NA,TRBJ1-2,CSATTPTGHGYTF,TGCAGTGCTACAACCCCGACAGGGCATGGCTACACCTTC
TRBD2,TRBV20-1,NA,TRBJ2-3,CSARDPISSGGAGPTDTQYF,TGCAGTGCTAGAGATCCCATTTCTAGCGGGGGGGCCGGCCCCACAGATACGCAGTATTTT
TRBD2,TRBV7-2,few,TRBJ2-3,CASSQTGGASDTQYF,TGTGCCAGCAGCCAAACCGGGGGGGCGTCAGATACGCAGTATTTT
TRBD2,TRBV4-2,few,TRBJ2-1,CASSQRTSGSYNEQFF,TGTGCCAGCAGCCAGAGGACTAGCGGCTCCTACAATGAGCAGTTCTTC
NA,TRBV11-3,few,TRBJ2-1,CASSLFPSNEQFF,TGTGCCAGCAGCTTATTCCCCTCCAATGAGCAGTTCTTC
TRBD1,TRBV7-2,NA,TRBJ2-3,CASSCGTGGITDTQYF,TGTGCCAGCAGCTGTGGGACAGGGGGGATCACAGATACGCAGTATTTT
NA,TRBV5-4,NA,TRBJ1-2,CASSRPDTRGYGYTF,TGTGCCAGCAGCCGACCGGACACTAGAGGCTATGGCTACACCTTC
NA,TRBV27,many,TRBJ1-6,CASSLITLHSPLHF,TGTGCCAGCAGTTTAATAACGCTTCATTCACCCCTCCACTTT
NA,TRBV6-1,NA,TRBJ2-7,CASSDGGTRYEQHF,TGTGCCAGCAGTGATGGGGGGACACGCTACGAGCAGCACTTC
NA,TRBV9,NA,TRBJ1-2,CASSVGKENYGYTF,TGTGCCAGCAGCGTAGGGAAGGAAAACTATGGCTACACCTTC
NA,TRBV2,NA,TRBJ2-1,CASSGTKNRYNEQFF,TGTGCCAGCAGTGGGACAAAGAATAGGTACAATGAGCAGTTCTTC
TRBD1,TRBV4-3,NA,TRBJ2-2,CASSQVTGANTGELFF,TGCGCCAGCAGCCAAGTGACAGGGGCGAACACCGGGGAGCTGTTTTTT
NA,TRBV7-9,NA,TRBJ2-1,CASSWGAPSYNEQFF,TGTGCCAGCAGCTGGGGGGCTCCGTCCTACAATGAGCAGTTCTTC
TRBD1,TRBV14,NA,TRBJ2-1,CASSQDITTGTGVYNEQFF,TGTGCCAGCAGCCAAGATATCACCACCGGGACAGGCGTCTACAATGAGCAGTTCTTC
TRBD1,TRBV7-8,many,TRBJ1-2,CASSPGGGWVYGYTF,TGTGCCAGCAGCCCAGGAGGGGGCTGGGTCTATGGCTACACCTTC
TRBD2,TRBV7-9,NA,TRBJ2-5,CASSPAGGLDETQYF,TGTGCCAGCAGCCCAGCGGGGGGCCTCGATGAGACCCAGTACTTC
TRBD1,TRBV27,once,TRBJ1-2,CASSPAGGQGYGYTF,TGTGCCAGCTCACCCGCAGGGGGGCAGGGATACGGCTACACCTTC
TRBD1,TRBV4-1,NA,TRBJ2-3,CASSQVVGQGLDTQYF,TGCGCCAGCAGCCAAGTTGTGGGACAGGGACTTGATACGCAGTATTTT
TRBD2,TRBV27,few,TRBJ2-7,CASSLASGGLTYEQYF,TGTGCCAGCAGTTTGGCTAGCGGGGGCCTTACCTACGAGCAGTACTTC
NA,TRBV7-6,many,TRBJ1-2,CASSSPGELDGYTF,TGTGCCAGCAGCTCCCCCGGGGAACTAGATGGCTACACCTTC
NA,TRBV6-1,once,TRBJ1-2,CASSEVNTVNYGYTF,TGTGCCAGCAGTGAAGTGAACACAGTTAACTATGGCTACACCTTC
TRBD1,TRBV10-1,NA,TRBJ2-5,CASSGGRGYQETQYF,TGCGCCAGCAGTGGAGGCAGGGGGTACCAAGAGACCCAGTACTTC
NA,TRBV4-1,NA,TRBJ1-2,CASSQEGTSYGYTF,TGCGCCAGCAGCCAAGAAGGGACGTCCTATGGCTACACCTTC
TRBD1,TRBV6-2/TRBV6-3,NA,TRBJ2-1,CASSYLAGGIRKNEQFF,TGTGCCAGCAGTTACTTGGCAGGGGGCATCAGGAAGAATGAGCAGTTCTTC
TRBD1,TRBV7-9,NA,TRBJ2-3,CASSPSVGQGQPDTQYF,TGTGCCAGCAGCCCCTCCGTCGGACAGGGGCAACCAGATACGCAGTATTTT
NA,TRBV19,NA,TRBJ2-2,CASSIALLNTGELFF,TGTGCCAGTAGTATAGCACTCCTGAACACCGGGGAGCTGTTTTTT
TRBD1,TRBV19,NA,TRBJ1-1,CASSIVRGSDTEAFF,TGTGCCAGTAGTATAGTCAGGGGGTCGGACACTGAAGCTTTCTTT
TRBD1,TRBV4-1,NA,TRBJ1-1,CASRDSLEVEAFF,TGCGCCAGCCGGGACAGCCTGGAAGTAGAAGCTTTCTTT
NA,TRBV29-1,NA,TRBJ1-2,CSVEDRQRSGYTF,TGCAGCGTTGAAGATCGCCAGAGATCAGGCTACACCTTC
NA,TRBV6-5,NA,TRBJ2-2,CASSSILQGELFF,TGTGCCAGCAGTTCCATCTTACAGGGGGAGCTGTTTTTT
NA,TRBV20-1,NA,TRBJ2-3,CSARDRPTPGDTQYF,TGCAGTGCTAGAGATCGGCCAACCCCAGGGGATACGCAGTATTTT
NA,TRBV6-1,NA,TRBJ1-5,CASSESGVQPQHF,TGTGCCAGCAGTGAATCTGGGGTGCAGCCCCAGCATTTT
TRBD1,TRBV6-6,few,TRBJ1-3,CASSMGQYSGNTIYF,TGTGCCAGCAGCATGGGACAGTACTCTGGAAACACCATATATTTT
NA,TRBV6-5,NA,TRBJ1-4,CASSYSLTEATNEKLFF,TGTGCCAGCAGTTACAGTTTAACTGAAGCAACTAATGAAAAACTGTTTTTT
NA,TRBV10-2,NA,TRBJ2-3,CASSPRDFTDTQYF,TGCGCCAGCAGTCCAAGGGACTTCACAGATACGCAGTATTTT
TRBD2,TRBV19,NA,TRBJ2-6,CASSASSGGPWGGANVLTF,TGTGCCAGTAGTGCATCTAGCGGGGGCCCATGGGGTGGGGCCAACGTCCTGACTTTC
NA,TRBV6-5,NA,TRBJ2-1,CASSYSRGYDEQFF,TGTGCCAGCAGTTACTCGAGAGGATATGATGAGCAGTTCTTC
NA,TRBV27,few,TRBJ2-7,CASSYGFSYEQYF,TGTGCCAGCAGTTATGGATTCTCCTACGAGCAGTACTTC
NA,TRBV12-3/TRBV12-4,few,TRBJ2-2,CASSRPGTGELFF,TGTGCCAGCAGTCGACCAGGCACCGGGGAGCTGTTTTTT
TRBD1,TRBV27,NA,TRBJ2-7,CASSLSGTASYEQYF,TGTGCCAGCAGTTTATCGGGGACAGCATCCTACGAGCAGTACTTC
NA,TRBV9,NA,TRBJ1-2,CASSGPEPGYTF,TGTGCCAGCAGCGGGCCCGAGCCGGGCTACACCTTC
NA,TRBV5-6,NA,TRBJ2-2,CASSLGQGVAGELFF,TGTGCCAGCAGCTTGGGGCAGGGCGTGGCCGGGGAGCTGTTTTTT
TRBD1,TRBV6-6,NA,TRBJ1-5,CASHDRESSGNQPLHF,TGTGCCAGCCATGACAGGGAATCTTCCGGCAATCAGCCCCTGCATTTT
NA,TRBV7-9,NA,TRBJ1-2,CASSSPAGRFPGFGYTF,TGTGCCAGCAGCTCCCCGGCCGGTCGATTTCCAGGATTTGGCTACACCTTC
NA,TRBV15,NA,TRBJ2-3,CATSRDSGGGASDTQYF,TGTGCCACCAGCAGAGATTCTGGAGGGGGGGCGTCAGATACGCAGTATTTT
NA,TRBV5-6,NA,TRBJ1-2,CASRAGREYYGYTF,TGTGCCAGCAGAGCGGGGAGAGAATACTATGGCTACACCTTC
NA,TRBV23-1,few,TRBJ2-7,CASSHPGPTSQGQYF,TGCGCCAGCAGTCACCCCGGGCCTACCTCGCAGGGGCAGTACTTC
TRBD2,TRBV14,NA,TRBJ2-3,CASSQEEGLAAADTQYF,TGTGCCAGCAGCCAAGAGGAGGGTCTAGCGGCGGCAGATACGCAGTATTTT
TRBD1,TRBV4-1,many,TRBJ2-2,CASRQGQGANTGELFF,TGCGCCAGCAGGCAGGGACAGGGGGCGAACACCGGGGAGCTGTTTTTT